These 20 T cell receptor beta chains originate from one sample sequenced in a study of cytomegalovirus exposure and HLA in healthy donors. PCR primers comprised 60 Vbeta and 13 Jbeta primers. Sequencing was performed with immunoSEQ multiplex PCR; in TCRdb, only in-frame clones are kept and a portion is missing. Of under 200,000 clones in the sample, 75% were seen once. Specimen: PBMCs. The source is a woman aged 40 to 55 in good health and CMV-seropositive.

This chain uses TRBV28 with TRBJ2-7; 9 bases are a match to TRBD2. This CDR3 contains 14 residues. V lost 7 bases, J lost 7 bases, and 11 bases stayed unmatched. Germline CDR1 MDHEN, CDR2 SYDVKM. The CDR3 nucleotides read TGTGCCAGCACCTTAGCGGGAGAAGGTTGGGAGCAGTACTTC. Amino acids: CASTLAGEGWEQYF.

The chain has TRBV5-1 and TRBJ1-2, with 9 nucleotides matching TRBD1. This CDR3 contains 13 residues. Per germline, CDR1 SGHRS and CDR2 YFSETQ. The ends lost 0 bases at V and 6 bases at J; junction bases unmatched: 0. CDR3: CASSLGTGDGYTF. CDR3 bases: TGCGCCAGCAGCTTGGGGACAGGGGATGGCTACACCTTC.

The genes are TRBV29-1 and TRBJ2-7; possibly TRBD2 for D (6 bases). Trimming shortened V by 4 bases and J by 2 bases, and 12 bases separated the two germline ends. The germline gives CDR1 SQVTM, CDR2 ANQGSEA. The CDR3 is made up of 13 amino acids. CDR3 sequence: CSVVTSSTYEQYF. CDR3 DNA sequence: TGCAGCGTTGTAACTAGCAGCACCTACGAGCAGTACTTC.

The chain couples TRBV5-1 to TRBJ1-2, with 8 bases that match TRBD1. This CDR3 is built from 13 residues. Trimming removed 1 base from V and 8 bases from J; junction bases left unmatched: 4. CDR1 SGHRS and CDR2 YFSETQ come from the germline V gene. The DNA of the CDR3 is TGCGCCAGCAGCTTGAGGCAGGGGGCGGGCTACACCTTC. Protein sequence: CASSLRQGAGYTF.

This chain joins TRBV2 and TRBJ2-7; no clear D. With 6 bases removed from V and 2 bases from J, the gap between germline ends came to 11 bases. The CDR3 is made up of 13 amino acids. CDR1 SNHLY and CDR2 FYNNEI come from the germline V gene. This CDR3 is CASSATVTYEQYF. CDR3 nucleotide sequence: TGTGCCAGCAGCGCAACGGTTACCTACGAGCAGTACTTC.

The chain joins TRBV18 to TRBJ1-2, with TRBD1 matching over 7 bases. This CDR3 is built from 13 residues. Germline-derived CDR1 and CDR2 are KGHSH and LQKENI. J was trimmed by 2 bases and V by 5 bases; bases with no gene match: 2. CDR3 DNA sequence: TGTGCCAGCTCAGAGGACAGGAACTATGGCTACACCTTC. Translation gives CASSEDRNYGYTF.

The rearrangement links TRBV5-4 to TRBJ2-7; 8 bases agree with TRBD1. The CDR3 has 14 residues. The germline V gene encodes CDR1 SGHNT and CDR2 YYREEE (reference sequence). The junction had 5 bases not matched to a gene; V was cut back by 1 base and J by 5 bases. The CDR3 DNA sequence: TGTGCCAGCAGCTTGCAGGGGGCGCGAGACGAGCAGTACTTC. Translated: CASSLQGARDEQYF.

The CDR3 DNA sequence: TGTGCCAGCAGCTTAGAACGGGGTTGGGAGACCCAGTACTTC. Its translation: CASSLERGWETQYF. V and J are TRBV7-8 and TRBJ2-5; D is possibly TRBD2 (5 bases). Per the germline V gene, CDR1 is SGHVS and CDR2 is FQNEAQ. V shed 1 base and J shed 5 bases, with 11 bases lying between them. The CDR3 covers 14 residues. Filled out from reference TRBV7-8 and TRBJ2-5, the complete variable domain reads GAGVSQSPRYKVAKRGQDVALRCDPISGHVSLFWYQQALGQGPEFLTYFQNEAQLDKSGLPSDRFFAERPEGSVSTLKIQRTQQEDSAVYLCASSLERGWETQYFGPGTRLLVL.

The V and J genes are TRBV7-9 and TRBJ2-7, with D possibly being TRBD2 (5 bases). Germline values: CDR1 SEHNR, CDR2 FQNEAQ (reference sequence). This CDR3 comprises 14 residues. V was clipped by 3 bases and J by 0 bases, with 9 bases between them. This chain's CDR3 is CASSFRDYSYEQYF. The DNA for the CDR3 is TGTGCCAGCAGCTTTCGAGACTACTCCTACGAGCAGTACTTC.

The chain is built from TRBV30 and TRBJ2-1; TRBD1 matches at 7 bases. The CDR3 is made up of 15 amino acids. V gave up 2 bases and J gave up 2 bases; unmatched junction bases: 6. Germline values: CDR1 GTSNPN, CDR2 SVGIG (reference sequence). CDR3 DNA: TGTGCCTGGAGTACCCGGACAGGAGCCTACAATGAGCAGTTCTTC. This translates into CAWSTRTGAYNEQFF.

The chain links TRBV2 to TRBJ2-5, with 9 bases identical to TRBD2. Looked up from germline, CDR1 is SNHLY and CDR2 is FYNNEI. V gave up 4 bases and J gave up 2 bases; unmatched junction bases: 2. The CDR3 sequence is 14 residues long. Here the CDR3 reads CASSVAGAQETQYF. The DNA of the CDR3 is TGTGCCAGCAGTGTAGCGGGAGCACAAGAGACCCAGTACTTC.

The CDR3 coding sequence is TGTGCCAGCAGCTTGAACGGGAGGGACTACAATGAGCAGTTCTTC. Encoded protein: CASSLNGRDYNEQFF. The chain uses TRBV5-8 and TRBJ2-1; TRBD2 agrees at 8 bases. The V gene end was trimmed by 1 base and the J gene end by 3 bases; junction bases not matched to a gene: 3. The CDR3 extends over 15 amino acids. Germline lookup yields CDR1 SGHTS and CDR2 YDEGEE. The complete variable domain, with remaining parts taken from reference TRBV5-8 and TRBJ2-1, reads EAGVTQSPTHLIKTRGQQATLRCSPISGHTSVYWYQQALGLGLQFLLWYDEGEERNRGNFPPRFSGRQFPNYSSELNVNALELEDSALYLCASSLNGRDYNEQFFGPGTRLTVL.

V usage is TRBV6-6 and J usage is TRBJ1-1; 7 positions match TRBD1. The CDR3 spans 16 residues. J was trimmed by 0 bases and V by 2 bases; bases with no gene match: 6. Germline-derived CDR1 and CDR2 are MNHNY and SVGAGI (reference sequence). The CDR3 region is CASSYPVGQVNTEAFF. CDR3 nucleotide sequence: TGTGCCAGCAGTTACCCCGTAGGACAGGTGAACACTGAAGCTTTCTTT.

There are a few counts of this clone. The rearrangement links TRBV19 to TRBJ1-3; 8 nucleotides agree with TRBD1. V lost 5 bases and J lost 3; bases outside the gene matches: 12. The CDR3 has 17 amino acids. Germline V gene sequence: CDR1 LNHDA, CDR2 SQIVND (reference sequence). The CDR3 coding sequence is TGTGCCAGTAGTGGACTTCGGGACAGGACGGGTGGAAACACCATATATTTT. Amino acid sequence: CASSGLRDRTGGNTIYF.

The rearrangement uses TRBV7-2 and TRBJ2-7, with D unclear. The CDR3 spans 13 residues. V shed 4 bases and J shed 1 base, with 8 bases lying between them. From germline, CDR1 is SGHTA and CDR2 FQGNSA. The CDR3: CASSSPSSYEQYF. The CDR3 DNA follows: TGTGCCAGCAGCTCCCCGAGTTCCTACGAGCAGTACTTC.

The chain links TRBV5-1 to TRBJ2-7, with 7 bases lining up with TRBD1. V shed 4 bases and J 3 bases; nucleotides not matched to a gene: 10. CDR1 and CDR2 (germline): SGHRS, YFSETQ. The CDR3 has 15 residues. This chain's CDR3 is CASSLDRDRFYEQYF. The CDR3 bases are TGCGCCAGCAGCCTCGACCGGGACAGATTCTACGAGCAGTACTTC.

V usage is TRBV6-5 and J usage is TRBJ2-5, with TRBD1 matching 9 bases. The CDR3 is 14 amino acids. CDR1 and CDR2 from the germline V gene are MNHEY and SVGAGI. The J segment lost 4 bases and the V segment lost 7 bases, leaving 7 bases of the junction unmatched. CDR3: CASKRRQGGETQYF. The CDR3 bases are TGTGCCAGCAAGAGGAGACAGGGGGGAGAGACCCAGTACTTC.

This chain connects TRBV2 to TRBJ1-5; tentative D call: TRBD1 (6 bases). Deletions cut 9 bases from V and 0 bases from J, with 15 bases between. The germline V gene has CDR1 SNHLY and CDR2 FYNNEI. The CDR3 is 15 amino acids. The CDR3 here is CASHREVNSNQPQHF. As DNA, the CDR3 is TGTGCCAGTCACAGGGAAGTTAATAGCAATCAGCCCCAGCATTTT.

CDR3 in amino acids: CASSLVTGGPGNEQFF. CDR3 sequence (DNA): TGTGCCAGCAGCTTGGTTACGGGGGGGCCTGGAAATGAGCAGTTCTTC. J is TRBJ2-1 and V is TRBV5-4; TRBD2 matches 8 bases. The length of the CDR3 is 16 residues. The germline V gene has CDR1 SGHNT and CDR2 YYREEE (reference sequence). Trimming took 0 bases from V and 7 from J; bases not matched to a gene: 9.

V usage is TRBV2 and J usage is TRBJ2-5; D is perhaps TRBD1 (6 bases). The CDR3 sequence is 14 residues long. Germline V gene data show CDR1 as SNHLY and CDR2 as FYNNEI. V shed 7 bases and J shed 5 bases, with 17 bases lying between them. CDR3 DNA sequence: TGTGCCAGCACGGTCTCACAGGGTTCGGAGACCCAGTACTTC. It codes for CASTVSQGSETQYF.